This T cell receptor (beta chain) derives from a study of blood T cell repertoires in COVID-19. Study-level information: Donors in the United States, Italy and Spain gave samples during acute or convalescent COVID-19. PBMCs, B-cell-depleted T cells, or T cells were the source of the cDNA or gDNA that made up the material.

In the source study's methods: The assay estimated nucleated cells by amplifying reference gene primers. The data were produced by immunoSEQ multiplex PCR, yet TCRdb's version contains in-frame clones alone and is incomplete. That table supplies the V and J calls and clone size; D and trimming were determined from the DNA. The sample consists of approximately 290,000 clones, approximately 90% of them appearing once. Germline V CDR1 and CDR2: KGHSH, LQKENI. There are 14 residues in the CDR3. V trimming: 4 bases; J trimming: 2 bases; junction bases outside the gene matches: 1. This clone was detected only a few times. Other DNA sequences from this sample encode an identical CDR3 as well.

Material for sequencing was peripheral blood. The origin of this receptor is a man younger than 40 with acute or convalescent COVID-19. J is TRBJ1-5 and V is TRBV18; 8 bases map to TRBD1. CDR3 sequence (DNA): TGTGCCAGCTCACTGGGACAGGGCAATCAGCCCCAGCATTTT. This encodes CASSLGQGNQPQHF.